The 32 T cell receptor beta chains below come from one sample, sequenced in a study of CD8 T cells in Susac syndrome. RNA totalling roughly 0.5 to 1 ug underwent reverse transcription with random hexamers. Each CDR3 protein gets one entry after TCRdb re-called the immunoSEQ multiplex PCR reads with MiXCR. The sample shows fewer than 95,000 distinct CDR3 sequences, approximately 96% of them seen only once. The sample consisted of CD8+ T cells from PBMCs. These receptors were obtained from a human donor with Susac syndrome.

The rearrangement joins TRBV18 to TRBJ1-1, with D possibly matching TRBD1 (6 bases). The CDR3 sequence is 13 residues long. Looked up from germline, CDR1 is KGHSH and CDR2 is LQKENI. The V and J ends lost 7 bases and 8 bases respectively, with 17 bases between them. CDR3 sequence: CASFTNIQGEAFF. The CDR3 bases are TGTGCCAGCTTCACCAACATACAGGGAGAAGCTTTCTTT.

This chain uses TRBV4-3 with TRBJ1-6; maybe TRBD1 (6 bases). There are 16 residues in the CDR3. CDR1 is LGHNA and CDR2 is YSLEER in the germline V gene. Trimming left V 0 bases short and J 9 bases short, with 15 bases between. This chain's CDR3 is CASSQDHRAMTSPLHF. The CDR3 DNA reads TGCGCCAGCAGCCAAGATCACAGGGCCATGACTTCACCCCTCCACTTT.

The chain carries TRBV5-4 and TRBJ1-2; D remains unclear. This CDR3 is built from 14 residues. Looked up from germline, CDR1 is SGHNT and CDR2 is YYREEE (reference sequence). The V end was cut by 1 base, the J end by 6 bases, with 13 bases between. The CDR3 reads CASSLYGSRDGYTF. The CDR3 DNA reads TGTGCCAGCAGCTTGTATGGTTCGCGGGATGGCTACACCTTC.

The chain links TRBV30 to TRBJ1-2; D unclear. V was pared by 0 bases and J by 4 bases, with 9 bases between. The CDR3 sequence is 13 residues long. Germline V gene lookup returns CDR1 GTSNPN and CDR2 SVGIG (reference sequence). The chain's CDR3 is CAWSVEDIYGYTF. The CDR3 region has the DNA TGTGCCTGGAGTGTAGAGGATATCTATGGCTACACCTTC.

The chain joins TRBV5-1 to TRBJ1-1, with unresolved D. Germline assignment: CDR1 SGHRS and CDR2 YFSETQ. V lost 3 bases to trimming and J lost 0 bases, with 9 bases between them. This CDR3 is 14 amino acids long. The CDR3 loop reads CASSSDGLNTEAFF. The CDR3 DNA is TGCGCCAGCAGCTCGGACGGACTGAACACTGAAGCTTTCTTT.

This chain joins TRBV9 and TRBJ2-7; the match to TRBD2 covers 8 bases. The CDR3 has 15 residues. Germline CDR1 reads SGDLS; CDR2 reads YYNGEE. V was clipped by 0 bases and J by 7 bases; unmatched bases: 9. This CDR3 reads CASSVEGSGVREQYF. CDR3 DNA sequence: TGTGCCAGCAGCGTAGAGGGTAGCGGGGTTCGAGAGCAGTACTTC.

The chain couples TRBV20-1 to TRBJ2-3, with D uncertain. The CDR3 runs to 12 residues. Looked up from germline, CDR1 is DFQATT and CDR2 is SNEGSKA (reference sequence). The germline V and J ends were trimmed by 3 bases and 1 base, with 5 bases remaining between them. CDR3 DNA sequence: TGCAGTGCTAGTCCCGGCACAGATACGCAGTATTTT. Translation gives CSASPGTDTQYF.

V and J are TRBV6-2 or TRBV6-3 and TRBJ1-5; D call uncertain. The V and J ends lost 8 bases and 3 bases respectively, with 11 bases between them. The germline CDR1 and CDR2 sequences are MNHEY and SVGEGT. The CDR3 runs 13 residues. CDR3 bases: TGTGCCAGCCTCGGGAGAGACAATCAGCCCCAGCATTTT. This sequence encodes CASLGRDNQPQHF.

V is TRBV12-3 or TRBV12-4 and J is TRBJ2-1; 10 bases match TRBD1. The ends lost 11 bases at V and 4 bases at J; junction bases unmatched: 8. The length of the CDR3 is 14 residues. CDR3 residues: CAGSRTGGYNEQFF. CDR3 nucleotides: TGTGCCGGTTCTCGGACAGGGGGGTACAATGAGCAGTTCTTC.

This clonotype has a handful of counts. The V call is TRBV12-3 or TRBV12-4, the J call TRBJ1-6; D possibly corresponds to TRBD1 (5 bases). The V and J ends lost 1 base and 10 bases respectively, with 11 bases between them. The CDR3 is made up of 14 amino acids. In nucleotides, the CDR3 is TGTGCCAGCAGTTTAGGTGGGGCAGGGTCACCCCTCCACTTT. This sequence encodes CASSLGGAGSPLHF.

The chain is built from TRBV28 and TRBJ2-5; D not certain. CDR1 is MDHEN, CDR2 SYDVKM, per germline. The CDR3 is made up of 13 amino acids. V gave up 1 base and J gave up 5 bases, with 8 bases separating them. In DNA form, the CDR3 reads TGTGCCAGCAGTTTATTAGCCGGGGAGACCCAGTACTTC. Its translation is CASSLLAGETQYF.

The chain carries TRBV10-3 and TRBJ2-3; D is possibly TRBD2 (6 bases). The V end lost 10 bases, the J end lost 6 bases, and 17 bases lay between the germline ends. This CDR3 is 13 amino acids long. CDR1 ENHRY and CDR2 SYGVKD come from the germline V gene. CDR3 loop: CATQEGGRDTQYF. CDR3 coding DNA: TGTGCCACCCAGGAGGGTGGGAGGGATACGCAGTATTTT.

This chain connects TRBV15 to TRBJ1-5; 10 positions match TRBD1. Looked up from germline, CDR1 is LNHNV and CDR2 is YYDKDF (reference sequence). With V trimmed by 5 bases and J by 4 bases, 5 bases remained unmatched. CDR3 length: 15 residues. CDR3 loop: CATSLGTGVNQPQHF. The CDR3 coding sequence is TGTGCCACCAGCCTAGGGACAGGGGTTAATCAGCCCCAGCATTTT.

The V and J genes are TRBV7-9 and TRBJ1-4; D not certain. The V gene lost 7 bases and the J gene lost 9 bases, with 18 bases spanning the gap. Germline CDR1 reads SEHNR; CDR2 reads FQNEAQ (reference sequence). This CDR3 has 14 amino acids. CDR3: CASTPPEGRQKLFF. In nucleotides, the CDR3 is TGTGCCAGCACCCCCCCAGAGGGAAGGCAAAAACTGTTTTTT.

The rearrangement links TRBV9 to TRBJ1-2; no clear D. Germline CDR1 SGDLS, CDR2 YYNGEE. V gave up 8 bases and J gave up 8 bases, with 19 bases separating them. The CDR3 has 13 residues. CDR3 DNA: TGTGCCAGTTCAGCGGGAGCGGTCCGAGGCTACACCTTC. It encodes CASSAGAVRGYTF.

This clonotype appeared a single time. The chain is built from TRBV12-3 or TRBV12-4 and TRBJ2-2; D possibly corresponds to TRBD1 (6 bases). Trimming left V 7 bases short and J 5 bases short, with 14 bases between. This CDR3 has 14 amino acids. This CDR3 is CASKKPGETGELFF. CDR3 nucleotides: TGTGCCAGCAAGAAGCCAGGGGAAACCGGGGAGCTGTTTTTT.

For the CDR3, the DNA is TGTGCCTGGAGTGAAAACAGGGTCAACTATGGCTACACCTTC. The encoded protein is CAWSENRVNYGYTF. This chain joins TRBV30 and TRBJ1-2, with a possible D match to TRBD1 (6 bases). Germline V gene data show CDR1 as GTSNPN and CDR2 as SVGIG (reference sequence). The CDR3 is 14 amino acids. Trimming took 1 base from V and 2 from J, leaving 11 bases between them.

This clonotype was counted between two and nine times. V is TRBV20-1 and J is TRBJ2-3; 7 bases agree with TRBD1. The CDR3 spans 14 residues. Losses at the gene ends were 3 bases for V and 1 base for J; bases not matched to a gene: 4. Germline V gives CDR1 DFQATT, CDR2 SNEGSKA (reference sequence). Written as DNA, the CDR3 is TGCAGTGCTAGGCGCCAGGGGGGCACAGATACGCAGTATTTT. Its protein is CSARRQGGTDTQYF.

There are a few counts of this clonotype. The rearrangement uses TRBV6-5 and TRBJ1-2; the match to TRBD1 covers 8 bases. With V trimmed by 4 bases and J by 2 bases, 3 bases remained unmatched. The CDR3 runs 14 residues. Germline values: CDR1 MNHEY, CDR2 SVGAGI. CDR3 DNA: TGTGCCAGCAGTTCCGGGACAGGCAACTATGGCTACACCTTC. This gives the protein CASSSGTGNYGYTF.

This clonotype occurred a few times. At one boundary the junction diverges from the germline segment, which might be a read error. This rearrangement joins TRBV7-2 to TRBJ1-6; D unresolved. Per the germline V gene, CDR1 is SGHTA and CDR2 is FQGNSA. There are 17 residues in the CDR3. CDR3 DNA: TGTGCCAGCAGCCAACCGATGGGGTTCTCCTATAATTCACCCCTCCATTTT. It codes for CASSQPMGFSYNSPLHF. Based on the CDR3 plus reference TRBV7-2 and TRBJ1-6, the full variable domain is GAGVSQSPSNKVTEKGKDVELRCDPISGHTALYWYRQSLGQGLEFLIYFQGNSAPDKSGLPSDRFSAERTGGSVSTLTIQRTQQEDSAVYLCASSQPMGFSYNSPLHFGNGTRLTVT.

The rearrangement links TRBV27 to TRBJ1-5; 7 bases map to TRBD1. After removal of 5 bases from V and 4 bases from J, the junction contained 11 bases not matched to a gene. The CDR3 covers 16 residues. CDR1 MNHEY and CDR2 SMNVEV come from the germline V gene (reference sequence). DNA of the CDR3: TGTGCCAGCAGTCGCGACAGGGCAGGAGGTAATCAGCCCCAGCATTTT. Amino acid sequence: CASSRDRAGGNQPQHF.

The chain employs TRBV6-2 or TRBV6-3 and TRBJ1-2; 9 bases fit TRBD1. The germline V gene has CDR1 MNHEY and CDR2 SVGEGT. CDR3 length equals 16 residues. The junction had 16 bases not matched to a gene; V was cut back by 4 bases and J by 10 bases. The CDR3 sequence is CASSSPPGQGSRDYTF. Here the CDR3 DNA reads TGTGCCAGCAGTTCACCACCGGGACAGGGTTCTCGGGACTACACCTTC.

V gene TRBV14 combines with J gene TRBJ2-3, with D uncertain. From germline, CDR1 is SGHDN and CDR2 FVKESK. This CDR3 comprises 14 residues. Trimming took off 4 bases at V and 2 bases at J, with 10 bases between the two ends. The CDR3: CASSRRLYTDTQYF. For the CDR3, the DNA is TGTGCCAGCAGCCGACGGTTATACACAGATACGCAGTATTTT. The full variable domain, its missing parts supplied by reference TRBV14 and TRBJ2-3, is EAGVTQFPSHSVIEKGQTVTLRCDPISGHDNLYWYRRVMGKEIKFLLHFVKESKQDESGMPNNRFLAERTGGTYSTLKVQPAELEDSGVYFCASSRRLYTDTQYFGPGTRLTVL.

CDR3 sequence (DNA): TGTGCCAGCAGCTCTATGGGCCCTCCGGGACAGGGGAACTATGGCTACACCTTC. This sequence encodes CASSSMGPPGQGNYGYTF. The chain joins TRBV7-9 to TRBJ1-2; 10 bases fit TRBD1. This CDR3 spans 18 amino acids. V was pared by 4 bases and J by 2 bases, with 13 bases of the junction left unmatched. Germline lookup yields CDR1 SEHNR and CDR2 FQNEAQ (reference sequence).

V gene TRBV30 combines with J gene TRBJ2-7, with D perhaps matching TRBD2 (5 bases). This CDR3 region has 11 residues. Germline CDR1 reads GTSNPN; CDR2 reads SVGIG (reference sequence). V was pared by 0 bases and J by 7 bases, with 7 bases between. The CDR3 nucleotides read TGTGCCTGGAGTGTCTCGGGAGAGCAGTACTTC. It encodes CAWSVSGEQYF.

In this sample, this clonotype turned up once. V usage is TRBV20-1 and J usage is TRBJ1-5, with D unresolved. CDR1 and CDR2 from the germline V gene are DFQATT and SNEGSKA (reference sequence). The CDR3 has 14 residues. Trimming took 1 base from V and 5 from J, leaving 12 bases between them. The CDR3 nucleotides are TGCAGTGCTAGAGTGGACCGGAGGGATCAGCCCCAGCATTTT. Its translation is CSARVDRRDQPQHF.

This chain uses TRBV20-1 with TRBJ2-7; 7 bases map to TRBD1. V dropped 6 bases and J dropped 5; count of bases not matched to a gene: 4. Germline CDR1 DFQATT, CDR2 SNEGSKA (reference sequence). The CDR3 covers 11 residues. The CDR3 sequence is CSAEGTDEQYF. The CDR3 coding sequence is TGCAGTGCAGAGGGGACAGACGAGCAGTACTTC.

The V gene is TRBV20-1, the J gene TRBJ1-5; maybe TRBD1 (5 bases). V was pared by 6 bases and J by 2 bases, with 11 bases between. This CDR3 is built from 13 residues. CDR1 and CDR2 (germline): DFQATT, SNEGSKA (reference sequence). The CDR3 region is CSAGELGNQPQHF. The CDR3, as DNA: TGCAGTGCAGGGGAGTTGGGCAATCAGCCCCAGCATTTT.

The sample holds one count of this clonotype. The chain employs TRBV30 and TRBJ1-6; 8 positions match TRBD1. The germline V gene has CDR1 GTSNPN and CDR2 SVGIG (reference sequence). Trimming at V came to 4 bases and at J to 10 bases, leaving 6 bases not matched to a gene. The CDR3 is 13 amino acids. This CDR3 is CAWTGQGGSPLHF. Here the CDR3 DNA reads TGTGCCTGGACAGGACAGGGAGGATCACCCCTCCACTTT.

With respect to this clonotype: A read error may produce the germline difference seen at one junction end. The chain recombines TRBV20-1 with TRBJ2-5; the D gene could be TRBD1 or TRBD2 (5 bases each). From germline, CDR1 is DFQATT and CDR2 SNEGSKA (reference sequence). CDR3 length equals 14 residues. The CDR3, as DNA: TGCAGTACTAGATATGGGGGATTCCAAGAGACCCAGTACTTC. Translation: CSTRYGGFQETQYF.

The sample holds one count of this clonotype. The chain recombines TRBV20-1 with TRBJ2-3; D gene uncertain. This CDR3 spans 12 amino acids. Germline V lookup: CDR1 DFQATT, CDR2 SNEGSKA (reference sequence). V dropped 5 bases and J dropped 5 bases, with 11 bases sitting between them. This CDR3 is CSASGPQDTQYF. CDR3 nucleotide sequence: TGCAGTGCTTCGGGCCCGCAAGATACGCAGTATTTT.

V usage is TRBV24-1 and J usage is TRBJ2-5; no clear D. The CDR3 spans 13 residues. V lost 1 base, J lost 1 base, and 3 bases lay in between. Germline V gene lookup returns CDR1 KGHDR and CDR2 SFDVKD. The CDR3 sequence is CATSDLPQETQYF. The CDR3 DNA reads as TGTGCCACCAGTGATTTACCCCAAGAGACCCAGTACTTC.